This TCR beta chain was sequenced for a study of ipilimumab plus nivolumab after autologous stem cell transplantation. For the study at large: Patients received a median of roughly five ipilimumab and roughly 8 nivolumab doses.

The method was immunoSEQ multiplex PCR; TCRdb's version includes in-frame clones alone and lacks a portion of them. The data show some 46,000 clones, with around nine tenths seen just once and 0.7% to 0.95% held by the top ten. Dosing: nivolumab 3 mg/kg IV, weeks 1, 4, 7, 10, then every two weeks to week 26. This receptor was obtained from a male donor with multiple myeloma. The source material was PBMCs, sampled in a trial of ipilimumab plus nivolumab as post-transplant consolidation.

DNA of the CDR3: TGTGCCACCAGCAGAGGTAGAGGGGAGGAGCAGTTCTTC. Encoded protein: CATSRGRGEEQFF. This chain links TRBV15 with TRBJ2-1, with D possibly called TRBD1 or TRBD2 (5 bases each). V was cut by 1 base and J by 10 bases, with 11 bases left in between. The V gene's germline CDR1 is LNHNV and CDR2 YYDKDF (reference sequence). This CDR3 is built from 13 residues. Drawing the rest from reference TRBV15 and TRBJ2-1, the complete variable domain is DAMVIQNPRYQVTQFGKPVTLSCSQTLNHNVMYWYQQKSSQAPKLLFHYYDKDFNNEADTPDNFQSRRPNTSFCFLDIRSPGLGDTAMYLCATSRGRGEEQFFGPGTRLTVL.